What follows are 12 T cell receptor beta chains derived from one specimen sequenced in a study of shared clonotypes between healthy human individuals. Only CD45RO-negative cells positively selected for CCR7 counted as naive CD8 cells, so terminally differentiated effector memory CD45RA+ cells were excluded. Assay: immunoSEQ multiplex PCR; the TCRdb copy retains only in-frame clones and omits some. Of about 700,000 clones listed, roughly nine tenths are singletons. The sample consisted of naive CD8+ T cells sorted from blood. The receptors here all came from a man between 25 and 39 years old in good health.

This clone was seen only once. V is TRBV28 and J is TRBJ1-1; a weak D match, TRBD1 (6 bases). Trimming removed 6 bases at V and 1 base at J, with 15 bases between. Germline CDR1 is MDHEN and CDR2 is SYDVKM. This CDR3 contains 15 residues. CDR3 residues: CASSSQGYGNTEAFF. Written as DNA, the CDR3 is TGTGCCAGCAGCTCACAGGGATACGGGAACACTGAAGCTTTCTTT.

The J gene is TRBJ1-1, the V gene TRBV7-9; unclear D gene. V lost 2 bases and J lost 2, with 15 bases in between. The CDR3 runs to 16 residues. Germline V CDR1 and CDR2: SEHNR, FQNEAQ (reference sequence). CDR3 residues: CASSLPTRVRNTEAFF. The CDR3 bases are TGTGCCAGCAGCTTACCTACCCGAGTGAGAAACACTGAAGCTTTCTTT.

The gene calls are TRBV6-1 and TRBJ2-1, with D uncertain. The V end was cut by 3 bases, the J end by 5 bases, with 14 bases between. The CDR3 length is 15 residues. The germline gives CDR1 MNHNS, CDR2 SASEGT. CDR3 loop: CASSERFYTHNEQFF. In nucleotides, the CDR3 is TGTGCCAGCAGTGAGAGGTTTTATACCCACAATGAGCAGTTCTTC.

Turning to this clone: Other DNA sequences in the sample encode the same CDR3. CDR3 region: CASSEVGGSNQPQHF. CDR3 nucleotides: TGTGCCAGCAGTGAAGTTGGGGGGTCAAATCAGCCCCAGCATTTT. The chain uses TRBV6-1 and TRBJ1-5; maybe TRBD1 (5 bases). V lost 1 base and J 4 bases, leaving 11 bases between the germline ends. The CDR3 runs to 15 residues. Germline loops: CDR1 MNHNS, CDR2 SASEGT.

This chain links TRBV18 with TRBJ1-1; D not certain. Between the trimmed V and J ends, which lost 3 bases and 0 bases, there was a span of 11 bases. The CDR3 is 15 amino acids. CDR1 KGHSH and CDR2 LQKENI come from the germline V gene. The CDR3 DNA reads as TGTGCCAGCTCACCGCGGGATATTGTGAACACTGAAGCTTTCTTT. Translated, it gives CASSPRDIVNTEAFF.

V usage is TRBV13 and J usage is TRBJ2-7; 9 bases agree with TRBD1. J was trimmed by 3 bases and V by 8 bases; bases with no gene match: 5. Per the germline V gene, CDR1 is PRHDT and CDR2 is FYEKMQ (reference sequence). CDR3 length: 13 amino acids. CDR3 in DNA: TGTGCCAGCGGGACGGGACAGGGCTACGAGCAGTACTTC. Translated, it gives CASGTGQGYEQYF. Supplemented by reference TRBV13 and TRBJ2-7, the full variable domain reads AAGVIQSPRHLIKEKRETATLKCYPIPRHDTVYWYQQGPGQDPQFLISFYEKMQSDKGSIPDRFSAQQFSDYHSELNMSSLELGDSALYFCASGTGQGYEQYFGPGTRLTVT.

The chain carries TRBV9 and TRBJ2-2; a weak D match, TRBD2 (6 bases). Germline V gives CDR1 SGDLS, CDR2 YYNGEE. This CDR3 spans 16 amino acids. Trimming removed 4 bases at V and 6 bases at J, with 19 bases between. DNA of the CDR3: TGTGCCAGCAGCCCCCATAGCGGAACCGGGGCCGGGGAGCTGTTTTTT. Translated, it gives CASSPHSGTGAGELFF. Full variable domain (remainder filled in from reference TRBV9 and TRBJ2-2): DSGVTQTPKHLITATGQRVTLRCSPRSGDLSVYWYQQSLDQGLQFLIQYYNGEERAKGNILERFSAQQFPDLHSELNLSSLELGDSALYFCASSPHSGTGAGELFFGEGSRLTVL.

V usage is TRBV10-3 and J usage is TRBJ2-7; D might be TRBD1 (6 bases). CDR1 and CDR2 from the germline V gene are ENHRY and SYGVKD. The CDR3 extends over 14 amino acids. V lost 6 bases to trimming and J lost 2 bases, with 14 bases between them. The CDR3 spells CAISDRTDPYEQYF. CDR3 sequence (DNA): TGTGCCATCAGCGACCGGACAGACCCCTACGAGCAGTACTTC.

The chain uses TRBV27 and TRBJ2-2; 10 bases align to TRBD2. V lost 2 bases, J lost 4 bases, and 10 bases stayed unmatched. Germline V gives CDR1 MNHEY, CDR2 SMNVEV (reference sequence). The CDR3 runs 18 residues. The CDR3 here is CASSLGAGGPVGTGELFF. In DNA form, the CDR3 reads TGTGCCAGCAGTTTAGGAGCGGGAGGGCCGGTTGGCACCGGGGAGCTGTTTTTT.

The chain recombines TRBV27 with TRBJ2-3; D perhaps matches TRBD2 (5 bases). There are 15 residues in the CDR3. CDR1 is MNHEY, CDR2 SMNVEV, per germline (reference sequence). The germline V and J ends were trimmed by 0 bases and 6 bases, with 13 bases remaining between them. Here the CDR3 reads CASSLSIGREDTQYF. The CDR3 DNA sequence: TGTGCCAGCAGTTTATCGATAGGGAGAGAGGATACGCAGTATTTT.

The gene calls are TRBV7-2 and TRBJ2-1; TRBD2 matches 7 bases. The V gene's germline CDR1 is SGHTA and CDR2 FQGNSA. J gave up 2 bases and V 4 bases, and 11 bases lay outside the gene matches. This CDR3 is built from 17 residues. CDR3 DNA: TGTGCCAGCAGCTCGGACACTAGCGCGTATGCCTACAATGAGCAGTTCTTC. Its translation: CASSSDTSAYAYNEQFF.

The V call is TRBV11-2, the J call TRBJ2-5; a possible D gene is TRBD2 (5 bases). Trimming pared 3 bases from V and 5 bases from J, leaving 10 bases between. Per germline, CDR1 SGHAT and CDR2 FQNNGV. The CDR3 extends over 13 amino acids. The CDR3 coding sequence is TGTGCCAGCAGCTTCTTCGAGCGGGAGACCCAGTACTTC. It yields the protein CASSFFERETQYF.